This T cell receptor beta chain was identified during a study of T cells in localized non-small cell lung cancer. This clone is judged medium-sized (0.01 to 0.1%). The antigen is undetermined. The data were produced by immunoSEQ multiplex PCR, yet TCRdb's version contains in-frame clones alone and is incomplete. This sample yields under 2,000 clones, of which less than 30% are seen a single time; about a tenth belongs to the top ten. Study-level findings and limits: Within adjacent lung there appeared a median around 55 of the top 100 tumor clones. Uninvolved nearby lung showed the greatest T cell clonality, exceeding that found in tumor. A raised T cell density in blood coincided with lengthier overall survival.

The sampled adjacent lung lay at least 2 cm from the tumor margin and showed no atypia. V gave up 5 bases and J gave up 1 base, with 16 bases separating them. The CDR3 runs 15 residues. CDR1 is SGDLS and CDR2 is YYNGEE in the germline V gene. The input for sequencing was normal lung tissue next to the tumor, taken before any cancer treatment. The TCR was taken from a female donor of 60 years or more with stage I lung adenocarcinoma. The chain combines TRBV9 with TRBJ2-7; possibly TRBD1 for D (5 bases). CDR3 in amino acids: CASSEGENGSYEQYF. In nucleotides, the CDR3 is TGTGCCAGCAGTGAAGGGGAAAATGGATCCTACGAGCAGTACTTC.